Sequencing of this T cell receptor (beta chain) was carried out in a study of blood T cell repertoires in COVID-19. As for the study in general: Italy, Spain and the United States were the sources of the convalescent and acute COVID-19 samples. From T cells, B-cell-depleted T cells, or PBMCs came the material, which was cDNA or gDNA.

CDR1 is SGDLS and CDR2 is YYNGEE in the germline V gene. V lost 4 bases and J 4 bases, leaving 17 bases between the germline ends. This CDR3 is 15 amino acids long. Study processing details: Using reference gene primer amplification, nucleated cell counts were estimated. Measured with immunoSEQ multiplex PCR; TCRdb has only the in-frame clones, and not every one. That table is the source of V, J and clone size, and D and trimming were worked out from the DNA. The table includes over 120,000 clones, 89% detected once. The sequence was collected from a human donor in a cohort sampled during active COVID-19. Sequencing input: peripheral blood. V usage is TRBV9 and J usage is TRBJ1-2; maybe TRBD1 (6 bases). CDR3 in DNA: TGTGCCAGCAGCCTCGGGACACCCGAGCTCTATGGCTACACCTTC. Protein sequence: CASSLGTPELYGYTF.